What follows describes a single TCR beta chain. Its antigen is undetermined. The data originate from a study of cytomegalovirus exposure and HLA in healthy donors. General study findings and limits: There were some public TCRs occurring in many donors, but most TCR sequences were rare. The study labeled about 160 TCR beta chains cytomegalovirus-associated. Clusters of TCRs from the first cohort tended to co-occur in the 100 to 150 validation repertoires (as a later analysis found).

CDR1 and CDR2 from the germline V gene are SGHKS and YYEKEE (reference sequence). V lost 0 bases to trimming and J lost 1 base; unmatched junction nucleotides: 1. The CDR3 runs to 14 residues. Profiling relied on immunoSEQ multiplex PCR, and the TCRdb table lists in-frame clones only, not all of them. The sample has around 260,000 clones, 90% seen once. The receptor was isolated from a woman in her 30s in good health and CMV-seronegative. Sequenced sample: PBMCs. The chain links TRBV5-5 to TRBJ2-7, with 7 bases lining up with TRBD2. CDR3 DNA sequence: TGTGCCAGCAGCTTGGAGCGGGGTTCCTACGAGCAGTACTTC. Encoded protein: CASSLERGSYEQYF.